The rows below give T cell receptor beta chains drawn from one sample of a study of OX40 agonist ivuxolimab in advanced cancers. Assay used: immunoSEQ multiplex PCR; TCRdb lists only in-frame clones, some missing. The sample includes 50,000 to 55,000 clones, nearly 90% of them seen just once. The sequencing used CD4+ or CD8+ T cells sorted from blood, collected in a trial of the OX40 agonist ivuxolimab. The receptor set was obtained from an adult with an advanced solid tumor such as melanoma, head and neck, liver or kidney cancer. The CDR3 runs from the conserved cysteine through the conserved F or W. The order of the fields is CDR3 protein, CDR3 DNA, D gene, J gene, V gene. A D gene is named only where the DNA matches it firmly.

CDR3aa: CASSRDGGGNQPQHF; CDR3nt: TGCGCCAGCAGCCGAGACGGCGGGGGCAATCAGCCCCAGCATTTT; d_gene: -; j_gene: TRBJ1-5; v_gene: TRBV5-1
CDR3aa: CAWRRFSATEAFF; CDR3nt: TGTGCCTGGAGAAGGTTCTCGGCCACTGAAGCTTTCTTT; d_gene: -; j_gene: TRBJ1-1; v_gene: TRBV30
CDR3aa: CASRTGGGGGYTF; CDR3nt: TGTGCCAGCAGGACAGGGGGCGGGGGTGGCTACACCTTC; d_gene: TRBD1; j_gene: TRBJ1-2; v_gene: TRBV7-8
CDR3aa: CASSGLAGGYTF; CDR3nt: TGTGCCAGCAGCGGTCTGGCCGGTGGCTACACCTTC; d_gene: -; j_gene: TRBJ1-2; v_gene: TRBV5-6
CDR3aa: CAISEVMNTEAFF; CDR3nt: TGTGCCATCAGTGAGGTGATGAACACTGAAGCTTTCTTT; d_gene: -; j_gene: TRBJ1-1; v_gene: TRBV10-3
CDR3aa: CASTSGRSGELFF; CDR3nt: TGTGCCAGCACCTCGGGCCGATCCGGGGAGCTGTTTTTT; d_gene: -; j_gene: TRBJ2-2; v_gene: TRBV6-5
CDR3aa: CAISKTSGRSDNEQFF; CDR3nt: TGTGCCATCAGTAAGACTAGCGGCCGTTCCGACAATGAGCAGTTCTTC; d_gene: TRBD2; j_gene: TRBJ2-1; v_gene: TRBV10-3
CDR3aa: CACQMSGNTIYF; CDR3nt: TGTGCCTGCCAGATGTCTGGAAACACCATATATTTT; d_gene: -; j_gene: TRBJ1-3; v_gene: TRBV30
CDR3aa: CASSRTLNNSPLHF; CDR3nt: TGTGCCAGCAGCCGGACACTTAATAATTCACCCCTCCACTTT; d_gene: -; j_gene: TRBJ1-6; v_gene: TRBV14
CDR3aa: CASSGALGQAQETQYF; CDR3nt: TGCGCCAGCAGCGGAGCCTTGGGGCAGGCTCAAGAGACCCAGTACTTC; d_gene: -; j_gene: TRBJ2-5; v_gene: TRBV5-1
CDR3aa: CASSTTGVDIQYF; CDR3nt: TGCGCCAGCAGCACCACAGGGGTGGACATTCAGTACTTC; d_gene: TRBD1; j_gene: TRBJ2-4; v_gene: TRBV5-1
CDR3aa: CSVVYRGLTEAFF; CDR3nt: TGCAGCGTTGTTTACAGGGGGCTGACTGAAGCTTTCTTT; d_gene: TRBD1; j_gene: TRBJ1-1; v_gene: TRBV29-1
CDR3aa: CASSPSYVVCEQYF; CDR3nt: TGTGCCAGCAGCCCCTCGTACGTGGTTTGCGAGCAGTACTTC; d_gene: -; j_gene: TRBJ2-7; v_gene: TRBV7-8